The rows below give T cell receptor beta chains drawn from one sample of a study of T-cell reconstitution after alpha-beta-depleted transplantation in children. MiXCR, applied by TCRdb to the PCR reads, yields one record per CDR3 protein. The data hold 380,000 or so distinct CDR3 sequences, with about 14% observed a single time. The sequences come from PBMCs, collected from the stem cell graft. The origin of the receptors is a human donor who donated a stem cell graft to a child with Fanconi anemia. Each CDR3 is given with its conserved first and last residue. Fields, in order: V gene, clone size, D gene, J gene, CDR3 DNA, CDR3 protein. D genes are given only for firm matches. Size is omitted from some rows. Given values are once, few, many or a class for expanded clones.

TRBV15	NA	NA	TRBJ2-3	TGTGCCACCAGCAGACGATCCGGGGGTAGCACAGATACGCAGTATTTT	CATSRRSGGSTDTQYF
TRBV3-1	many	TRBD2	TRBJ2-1	TGTGCCAGCAGCCAAGTTAGCGGGTACAATGAGCAGTTCTTC	CASSQVSGYNEQFF
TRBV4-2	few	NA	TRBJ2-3	TGTGCCAGCAGCCACGAGGGGGGGCGAAATACGCAGTATTTT	CASSHEGGRNTQYF
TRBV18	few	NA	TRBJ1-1	TGTGCCAGCTCAGGGGAGAACACTGAAGCTTTCTTT	CASSGENTEAFF
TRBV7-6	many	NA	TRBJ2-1	TGTGCCAGCAGCCTGGGTGAAGGTGCGGGGCAGTTCTTC	CASSLGEGAGQFF
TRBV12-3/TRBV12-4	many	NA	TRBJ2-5	TGTGCCAGCAGTGGTGGGCAAGAGACCCAGTACTTC	CASSGGQETQYF
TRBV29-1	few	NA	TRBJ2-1	TGCAGCGTAAGTCCGGACACAGCCTCCTACAATGAGCAGTTCTTC	CSVSPDTASYNEQFF
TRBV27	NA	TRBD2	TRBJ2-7	TGTGCCAGCCGACTAGCGGGAGCCTACGAGCAGTACTTC	CASRLAGAYEQYF
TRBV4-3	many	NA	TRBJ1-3	TGCGCCAGCAGCCAGGGGATTGACAGGAGTACTGGAAACACCATATATTTT	CASSQGIDRSTGNTIYF
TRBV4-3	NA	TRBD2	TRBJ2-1	TGCGCCAGCAGCCAAGATGGACCCCATGGGGGGACTAGCGGCGACAATGAGCAGTTCTTC	CASSQDGPHGGTSGDNEQFF
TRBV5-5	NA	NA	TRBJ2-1	TGTGCCAGCAGCTTGGATGGTTACCCAGGGGTCCTCGACAATGAGCAGTTCTTC	CASSLDGYPGVLDNEQFF
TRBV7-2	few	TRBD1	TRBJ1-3	TGTGCCAGCAGCTTGATGACAGGGGGAGTCCCTGGAAACACCATATATTTT	CASSLMTGGVPGNTIYF
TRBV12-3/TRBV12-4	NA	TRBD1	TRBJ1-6	TGTGCCAGCAGTTTCGGGACAGGGGAGCGGTATTCACCCCTCCACTTT	CASSFGTGERYSPLHF
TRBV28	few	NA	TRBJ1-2	TGTGCCAGCAGCCCGGATCAGATGGTCGGCTACACCTTC	CASSPDQMVGYTF
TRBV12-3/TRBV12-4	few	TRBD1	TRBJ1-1	TGTGCCAGCAGCCCCTGGACAGGGTTAACTGAAGCTTTCTTT	CASSPWTGLTEAFF
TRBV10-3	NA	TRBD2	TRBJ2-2	TGTGCCATCAGTCCCCCGGGGGGGACCGGGGAGCTGTTTTTT	CAISPPGGTGELFF
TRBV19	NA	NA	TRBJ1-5	TGTGCCAGTAGTCCGAGGACCCCTTGGAGCAATCAGCCCCAGCATTTT	CASSPRTPWSNQPQHF
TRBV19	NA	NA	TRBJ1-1	TGTGCCAGTAGTGACGGGGGTTGGAACACTGAAGCTTTCTTT	CASSDGGWNTEAFF
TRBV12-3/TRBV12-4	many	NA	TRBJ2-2	TGTGCCAGCAGTTTAGGCGGCACCGGGGAGCTGTTTTTT	CASSLGGTGELFF
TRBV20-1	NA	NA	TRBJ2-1	TGCAGTGCCGTGCAGAAATATCAGTTCTTC	CSAVQKYQFF
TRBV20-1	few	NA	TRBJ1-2	TGCAGTGCTAGAGACAGCAGGGGAAACTATGGCTACACCTTC	CSARDSRGNYGYTF
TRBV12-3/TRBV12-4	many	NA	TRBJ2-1	TGTGCCAGCAGTGCCGCCAGGGGGGACGGTGAGCAGTTCTTC	CASSAARGDGEQFF
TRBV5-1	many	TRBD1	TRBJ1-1	TGCGCCAGCAGCGCACAGGGGGCTGGCACTGAAGCTTTCTTT	CASSAQGAGTEAFF
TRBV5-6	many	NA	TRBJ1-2	TGTGCCAGCAGCTTGTCAGGACACGGAAACTATGGCTACACCTTC	CASSLSGHGNYGYTF
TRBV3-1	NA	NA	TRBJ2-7	TGTGCCAGCAGCCAGCTAGGAGGGGCCTCCTACGAGCAGTACTTC	CASSQLGGASYEQYF
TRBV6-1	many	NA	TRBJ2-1	TGTGCCAGCAGCCCCGGACTAATCAATGAGCAGTTCTTC	CASSPGLINEQFF
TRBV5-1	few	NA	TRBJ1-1	TGCGCCAGCAGCTTGGAGGGACTGACGAACACTGAAGCTTTCTTT	CASSLEGLTNTEAFF
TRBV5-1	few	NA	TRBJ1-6	TGCGCCAGCAGCCTCAGCGGGGGTTACGGTTCACCCCTCCACTTT	CASSLSGGYGSPLHF
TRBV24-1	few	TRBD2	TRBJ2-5	TGTGCCACCAGTGACCCTAGCGGGGGGACCCAAGAGACCCAGTACTTC	CATSDPSGGTQETQYF
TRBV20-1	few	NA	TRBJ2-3	TGCAGTGCTAGGGAACAGTTCACAGATACGCAGTATTTT	CSAREQFTDTQYF
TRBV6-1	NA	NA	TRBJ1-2	TGTGCCAGCAGTGAAGGAGGAAGAGGGTATGGCTACACCTTC	CASSEGGRGYGYTF
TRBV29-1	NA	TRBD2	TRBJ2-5	TGCAGCGTTAGCGGGGGGGAGACCCAGTACTTC	CSVSGGETQYF